The 19 T cell receptor beta chains presented below share a single source sample, sequenced in a study of T cell clonality in common variable immunodeficiency. The table came from immunoSEQ multiplex PCR; TCRdb's copy has only in-frame clones and leaves some out. The sample holds roughly 58,000 clones, and no clone turns up only once. The source material was peripheral blood mononuclear cells. These TCRs come from a person aged 18 to 70 in good health.

This clone was observed a handful of times. The read stops 3 residues short of the end of the CDR3; the missing end is completed from the germline J gene. This sequence joins TRBV7-6 and TRBJ2-1; possible D gene TRBD1, 5 bases. Trimming took 6 bases from V and 3 from J, leaving 12 bases between them. Germline CDR1 reads SGHVS; CDR2 reads FNYEAQ. The CDR3 sequence is 14 residues long. The DNA read from the CDR3 is TGTGCCAGCAGTGCTAGGGGCAGCTACAATGAG. Residues: CASSARGSYNE. The whole CDR3 reads CASSARGSYNEQFF.

This clone was picked up many times. The CDR3 goes on 3 residues after the read ends, and that part is filled in from the germline J gene. The chain links TRBV20-1 to TRBJ2-1; TRBD2 might be the D (5 bases). The CDR3 spans 15 residues. Germline CDR1 reads DFQATT; CDR2 reads SNEGSKA (reference sequence). The ends were cut back, 5 bases at V and 8 bases at J, with 22 bases in the middle. The CDR3 bases that were read are TGCAGTGCTGTCCGAGGGCAGCCCAAGGGCGATGAG. Protein product: CSAVRGQPKGDE. From start to end, the CDR3 is CSAVRGQPKGDEQFF.

In this sample, this clone turned up a few times. At one end, the junction sequence differs from germline, possibly due to a read error. The CDR3 end is not reached by the read, which stops 3 residues before it; the germline J gene fills it in. This chain joins TRBV30 and TRBJ2-7; 8 nucleotides match TRBD2. CDR1 GTSNPN and CDR2 SVGIG come from the germline V gene (reference sequence). CDR3 length: 16 residues. The CDR3: CARSQASGGMAYEQYF. The sequenced part of the CDR3 DNA is TGTGCCCGGAGCCAAGCCTCGGGGGGGATGGCCTACGAG. The whole variable domain, filled in from reference TRBV30 and TRBJ2-7, reads SQTIHQWPATLVQPVGSPLSLECTVEGTSNPNLYWYRQAAGRGLQLLFYSVGIGQISSEVPQNLSASRPQDRQFILSSKKLLLSDSGFYLCARSQASGGMAYEQYFGPGTRLTVT.

Worth noting for this clone: Coverage ceases 3 residues before the CDR3 finishes, and the germline J gene fills in the end. V is TRBV7-2 and J is TRBJ1-3; 8 nucleotides align to TRBD1. Trimming removed 1 base from V and 9 bases from J; junction bases left unmatched: 2. The CDR3 contains 13 residues. Germline CDR1 is SGHTA and CDR2 is FQGNSA. The sequenced part of the CDR3 DNA is TGTGCCAGCAGCTTAGATGGGACAGGCACC. Translating gives CASSLDGTGT. The full-length CDR3 reads as CASSLDGTGTIYF.

This clone was picked up many times. Read data end 3 residues before the CDR3 end; the end is taken from the germline J gene. This chain uses TRBV19 with TRBJ2-3; no reliable D call. CDR1 and CDR2 from the germline V gene are LNHDA and SQIVND (reference sequence). The CDR3 has 14 amino acids. Trimming pared 5 bases from V and 4 bases from J, leaving 13 bases between. The CDR3 protein is CASSPLVPPDTQYF. The sequenced part of the CDR3 DNA is TGTGCCAGTAGTCCCCTAGTCCCCCCAGATACG. Together with reference TRBV19 and TRBJ2-3, the CDR3 gives the full variable domain: DGGITQSPKYLFRKEGQNVTLSCEQNLNHDAMYWYRQDPGQGLRLIYYSQIVNDFQKGDIAEGYSVSREKKESFPLTVTSAQKNPTAFYLCASSPLVPPDTQYFGPGTRLTVL.

This clone was recorded at least ten times. The read ends 3 residues shy of where the CDR3 ends; the end is completed using the germline J gene. The chain employs TRBV7-2 and TRBJ2-7; TRBD2 is a possible D gene (6 bases). CDR1 SGHTA and CDR2 FQGNSA come from the germline V gene. Trimming shortened V by 3 bases and J by 6 bases, and 18 bases separated the two germline ends. This CDR3 has 15 amino acids. The CDR3 reads CASSFRSGEAGEQYF. The CDR3 DNA, read in part, is TGTGCCAGCAGCTTTAGAAGCGGCGAAGCGGGCGAG.

This clone was seen ten or more times. Coverage ceases 3 residues before the CDR3 finishes, and the germline J gene fills in the end. This chain connects TRBV29-1 to TRBJ2-7; TRBD2 agrees at 9 bases. Germline CDR1 reads SQVTM; CDR2 reads ANQGSEA. The CDR3 is 13 amino acids. Losses at the gene ends were 3 bases for V and 0 bases for J; bases not matched to a gene: 0. This chain's CDR3 is CSVDSGSSYEQYF. The DNA read from the CDR3 is TGCAGCGTTGATAGCGGGAGCTCCTACGAG.

This clone was detected ten times or more. With the read ending 3 residues before the CDR3 end, the germline J gene is used to fill in that end. The chain is built from TRBV19 and TRBJ2-4, with D hard to call. Deletions cut 2 bases from V and 0 bases from J, with 11 bases between. CDR1 LNHDA and CDR2 SQIVND come from the germline V gene (reference sequence). This CDR3 comprises 16 residues. CDR3 loop: CASSIPYSLAKNIQYF. CDR3 bases read: TGTGCCAGTAGTATACCCTACAGTCTAGCCAAAAACATT.

This clone was seen ten or more times. The read stops 3 residues short of the end of the CDR3; the missing end is completed from the germline J gene. The J gene is TRBJ1-1, the V gene TRBV20-1; D is unclear. V was pared by 0 bases and J by 1 base, with 9 bases between. Per the germline V gene, CDR1 is DFQATT and CDR2 is SNEGSKA (reference sequence). The CDR3 loop spans 14 amino acids. The CDR3 reads CSARDQVGNTEAFF. CDR3 bases read: TGCAGTGCTAGAGATCAGGTCGGGAACACTGAA.

This clone was picked up many times. The read ends 3 residues shy of where the CDR3 ends; the end is completed using the germline J gene. The chain is built from TRBV5-1 and TRBJ1-6, with a possible D match to TRBD1 (5 bases). V dropped 4 bases and J dropped 8 bases, with 10 bases sitting between them. The CDR3 extends over 13 amino acids. Germline CDR1 SGHRS, CDR2 YFSETQ. The CDR3 reads CASSDSGYSPLHF. The covered CDR3 bases are TGCGCCAGCAGCGATTCAGGGTATTCACCC. The variable domain in full, with the rest retrieved from reference TRBV5-1 and TRBJ1-6, is KAGVTQTPRYLIKTRGQQVTLSCSPISGHRSVSWYQQTPGQGLQFLFEYFSETQRNKGNFPGRFSGRQFSNSRSEMNVSTLELGDSALYLCASSDSGYSPLHFGNGTRLTVT.

This clone was observed many times. The DNA ends 3 residues before the CDR3 does, and the rest of the CDR3 is filled in from the germline J gene. The V gene is TRBV19, the J gene TRBJ2-2, with unresolved D. Germline V gives CDR1 LNHDA, CDR2 SQIVND (reference sequence). The CDR3 contains 15 residues. The V and J ends lost 0 bases and 5 bases respectively, with 10 bases between them. The CDR3 spells CASSIDRFRTGELFF. Partial CDR3 DNA: TGTGCCAGTAGTATAGATCGGTTCAGGACCGGGGAG.

In its sample, this clone is medium-sized. The read terminates 3 residues before the CDR3 end, so the remaining end is supplied by the germline J gene. The chain links TRBV20-1 to TRBJ2-3; tentative D call: TRBD2 (6 bases). The germline V and J ends were trimmed by 0 bases and 2 bases, with 12 bases remaining between them. The length of the CDR3 is 15 residues. The V gene's germline CDR1 is DFQATT and CDR2 SNEGSKA (reference sequence). CDR3 protein: CSARDRGRLTDTQYF. The CDR3 DNA, read in part, is TGCAGTGCTAGAGATCGGGGGAGGCTCACAGATACG.

Remarks on this clone: The missing CDR3 end, 3 residues past where the read stops, is filled in from the germline J gene. The chain couples TRBV7-2 to TRBJ2-4; D possibly corresponds to TRBD1 (6 bases). Germline V gene sequence: CDR1 SGHTA, CDR2 FQGNSA. This CDR3 has 14 amino acids. Here the CDR3 reads CASSPRDKLRGQYF. The sequenced part of the CDR3 DNA is TGTGCCAGCAGCCCCCGGGACAAGCTACGGGGT.

This clone was detected ten times or more. The read gets to within 3 residues of the CDR3 end, and the germline J gene fills in the rest. The rearrangement uses TRBV9 and TRBJ1-3; D ambiguous. Germline V gives CDR1 SGDLS, CDR2 YYNGEE. This CDR3 contains 13 residues. V was cut by 0 bases and J by 3 bases, with 4 bases left in between. CDR3 sequence: CASSVEGGNTIYF. CDR3 bases read: TGTGCCAGCAGCGTAGAAGGTGGAAACACC.

This clone came up many times. CDR3 bases read: TGTGCCAGTAGATTGACTAGCGGGAGGGCTGTAGATACG. Its protein product is CASRLTSGRAVDT. The entire CDR3 reads CASRLTSGRAVDTQYF. This sequence joins TRBV19 and TRBJ2-3, with 14 bases aligning to TRBD2. The missing CDR3 end, 3 residues past where the read stops, is filled in from the germline J gene. V lost 6 bases, J lost 5 bases, and 7 bases stayed unmatched. Germline CDR1 reads LNHDA; CDR2 reads SQIVND (reference sequence). CDR3 length equals 16 residues.

Comment on this clone: With the read ending 3 residues before the CDR3 end, the germline J gene is used to fill in that end. The V call is TRBV7-2, the J call TRBJ1-5; D is ambiguous. The CDR3 totals 12 residues. Germline CDR1 is SGHTA and CDR2 is FQGNSA. Trimming removed 5 bases from V and 7 bases from J, with 9 bases in between. Here the CDR3 reads CASSLPRQPQHF. CDR3 bases read: TGTGCCAGCAGCCTCCCGAGGCAGCCC.

This clone was detected many times. Read data end 3 residues before the CDR3 end; the end is taken from the germline J gene. The chain joins TRBV6-2 or TRBV6-3 to TRBJ1-1; 8 nucleotides line up with TRBD1. The CDR3 is 14 residues long. Trimming cost V 6 bases and J 4 bases; bases outside gene matches: 7. The germline V gene encodes CDR1 MNHEY and CDR2 SVGEGT. The sequenced part of the CDR3 DNA is TGTGCCAGCAGCCTGAGAACAGGGGGCACTGAA. It yields the protein CASSLRTGGTE. The complete CDR3 protein is CASSLRTGGTEAFF.

This clone has ten or more counts. The read falls 3 residues short of the CDR3 end, and the missing part is taken from the germline J gene. This chain links TRBV28 with TRBJ2-7; D not certain. The CDR3 is made up of 14 amino acids. Trimming cost V 1 base and J 6 bases, with 13 bases left between them. Germline V gene lookup returns CDR1 MDHEN and CDR2 SYDVKM. CDR3 region: CASSLSYSSREQYF. The part of the CDR3 DNA that was read is TGTGCCAGCAGTTTATCGTACAGCTCCCGCGAG.

This clone was detected many times. From the germline J gene comes the end of the CDR3, since the read stops 3 residues before it. The V call is TRBV7-8, the J call TRBJ1-1; 9 nucleotides match TRBD1. The V and J ends lost 5 bases and 5 bases, in that order; junction bases with no gene match: 9. CDR1 is SGHVS and CDR2 is FQNEAQ in the germline V gene. The CDR3 consists of 15 residues. The CDR3 here is CASSPSGTGNTEAFF. CDR3 DNA, as far as it was read: TGTGCCAGCAGCCCGTCCGGGACAGGGAATACTGAA.